These 30 T cell receptor beta chains were sequenced from one sample in a study of shared clonotypes between healthy human individuals. TCRdb keeps only in-frame clones here, not all; method: immunoSEQ multiplex PCR. The profile shows about 2 million clones, about 95% of them singletons. Naive CD8 isolation took CD45RO-negative cells positively selected for CCR7 and excluded terminally differentiated effector memory CD45RA+ cells. Sequenced material: naive CD8+ T cells sorted from blood. All receptors come from a man aged 18 to 29 in good health.

This chain links TRBV13 with TRBJ2-7; TRBD2 aligns across 9 bases. V was pared by 3 bases and J by 2 bases, with 2 bases of the junction left unmatched. CDR1 and CDR2 from the germline V gene are PRHDT and FYEKMQ (reference sequence). The CDR3 loop spans 14 amino acids. CDR3 coding DNA: TGTGCCAGCAGCTTCGGCGGGAGGGCCTACGAGCAGTACTTC. It is translated as CASSFGGRAYEQYF.

The chain recombines TRBV9 with TRBJ2-3; the match to TRBD2 covers 9 bases. V lost 7 bases to trimming and J lost 3 bases; unmatched junction nucleotides: 6. The CDR3 extends over 14 amino acids. Looked up from germline, CDR1 is SGDLS and CDR2 is YYNGEE. In DNA, the CDR3 is TGTGCCAGCGGTTTAGCGGGGGCAACAGATACGCAGTATTTT. Translated: CASGLAGATDTQYF.

This chain uses TRBV7-8 with TRBJ2-3; D not certain. The V gene's germline CDR1 is SGHVS and CDR2 FQNEAQ. CDR3 length: 13 residues. Trimming stripped 5 bases from V and 2 bases from J, with 8 bases between. The DNA of the CDR3 is TGTGCCAGCAGCGGTAAACTCACAGATACGCAGTATTTT. This codes for CASSGKLTDTQYF.

This clone has only one observation. Other nucleotide sequences in the sample specify the same CDR3. This chain joins TRBV10-3 and TRBJ2-1, with 8 bases that match TRBD2. Germline values: CDR1 ENHRY, CDR2 SYGVKD. V was clipped by 3 bases and J by 4 bases; unmatched bases: 5. The CDR3 covers 15 residues. For the CDR3, the DNA is TGTGCCATCAGTGATCCCAGCGGGAGTTACAATGAGCAGTTCTTC. Translating gives CAISDPSGSYNEQFF.

With regard to this clone: The same CDR3 is also encoded by other DNA sequences in this sample. The chain has TRBV27 and TRBJ2-7, with D perhaps matching TRBD1 (7 bases). The CDR3 covers 16 residues. Germline V gene data show CDR1 as MNHEY and CDR2 as SMNVEV (reference sequence). Between the trimmed V and J ends, which lost 5 bases and 0 bases, there was a span of 17 bases. The CDR3 loop reads CASSPSAGQSSYEQYF. The CDR3 DNA reads TGTGCCAGCAGTCCCTCTGCGGGACAGAGCTCCTACGAGCAGTACTTC.

The CDR3 is CASSGDRDFTGELFF. CDR3 sequence (DNA): TGCGCCAGCAGTGGGGACAGGGATTTCACCGGGGAGCTGTTTTTT. The chain employs TRBV10-1 and TRBJ2-2, with 9 bases identical to TRBD1. The CDR3 is 15 residues long. Looked up from germline, CDR1 is WNHNN and CDR2 is SYGVQD (reference sequence). The J segment lost 4 bases and the V segment lost 4 bases, leaving 4 bases of the junction unmatched.

The rearrangement joins TRBV5-4 to TRBJ2-7; a weak D match, TRBD1 (5 bases). The CDR3 is made up of 12 amino acids. The germline V gene has CDR1 SGHNT and CDR2 YYREEE (reference sequence). V shed 3 bases and J shed 4 bases, with 8 bases lying between them. The CDR3 bases are TGTGCCAGCAGCTCTGCAGGGTACGAGCAGTACTTC. It codes for CASSSAGYEQYF.

This clone has only one observation. V usage is TRBV7-3 and J usage is TRBJ2-3; 8 bases match TRBD2. CDR3 length: 15 residues. The trim removed 4 bases at V and 0 bases at J, leaving 3 bases unmatched. Germline CDR1 and CDR2: SGHTA and FQGTGA. The CDR3 region is CASSSTSASTDTQYF. CDR3 sequence (DNA): TGTGCCAGCAGCTCGACTAGCGCTAGCACAGATACGCAGTATTTT.

The chain joins TRBV11-2 to TRBJ2-7; 9 bases are shared with TRBD1. This CDR3 contains 14 residues. Per the germline V gene, CDR1 is SGHAT and CDR2 is FQNNGV. V was pared by 5 bases and J by 1 base, with 3 bases of the junction left unmatched. In nucleotides, the CDR3 is TGTGCCAGCAGCGAGGACAGGGGATCCTACGAGCAGTACTTC. Translated: CASSEDRGSYEQYF.

The V and J genes are TRBV9 and TRBJ1-5; no definite D call. The length of the CDR3 is 16 residues. Per germline, CDR1 SGDLS and CDR2 YYNGEE. V dropped 2 bases and J dropped 0 bases, with 12 bases sitting between them. CDR3 loop: CASSVVWKDSNQPQHF. CDR3 sequence (DNA): TGTGCCAGCAGCGTGGTGTGGAAAGATAGCAATCAGCCCCAGCATTTT.

The J gene is TRBJ1-2, the V gene TRBV4-1; D remains ambiguous. V was shortened by 0 bases and J by 5 bases, with 10 bases between the two germline ends. This CDR3 has 14 residues. The germline gives CDR1 MGHRA, CDR2 YSYEKL. The CDR3 is CASSQDLLKYGYTF. The CDR3 nucleotides are TGCGCCAGCAGCCAAGATCTGTTGAAATATGGCTACACCTTC.

The chain combines TRBV11-2 with TRBJ2-7; TRBD1 agrees at 9 bases. CDR1 and CDR2 (germline): SGHAT, FQNNGV. V shed 2 bases and J 5 bases; nucleotides not matched to a gene: 10. CDR3 length: 16 residues. The CDR3 region is CASSLLSGQGAHEQYF. The CDR3 nucleotides are TGTGCCAGCAGCTTACTCTCGGGACAGGGTGCCCACGAGCAGTACTTC.

V is TRBV18 and J is TRBJ1-1, with D possibly TRBD1 on 5 matching bases. Germline-derived CDR1 and CDR2 are KGHSH and LQKENI. The germline V and J ends were trimmed by 4 bases and 0 bases, with 12 bases remaining between them. The CDR3 extends over 15 amino acids. The CDR3 loop is CASSRLEGLNTEAFF. The CDR3 coding sequence is TGTGCCAGCTCACGGCTGGAGGGGTTGAACACTGAAGCTTTCTTT.

This clone came up once. This rearrangement joins TRBV6-1 to TRBJ2-7; D not resolved. The CDR3 totals 13 residues. Trimming removed 2 bases from V and 7 bases from J, with 12 bases in between. CDR1 is MNHNS and CDR2 is SASEGT in the germline V gene. The DNA of the CDR3 is TGTGCCAGCAGTGAATCAATCGGCAGGGAGCAGTACTTC. Translated: CASSESIGREQYF.

The chain recombines TRBV29-1 with TRBJ2-1; D unresolved. V was cut by 0 bases and J by 9 bases, with 3 bases left in between. Germline values: CDR1 SQVTM, CDR2 ANQGSEA. This CDR3 contains 10 residues. The CDR3 protein is CSVEEIEQFF. The CDR3 DNA is TGCAGCGTTGAAGAGATTGAGCAGTTCTTC.

The rearrangement joins TRBV6-6 to TRBJ2-5, with a weak D call TRBD1 (5 bases). The germline CDR1 and CDR2 sequences are MNHNY and SVGAGI (reference sequence). There are 14 residues in the CDR3. V dropped 3 bases and J dropped 3 bases, with 11 bases sitting between them. CDR3 sequence reads: CASSYKAGKETQYF. CDR3 DNA: TGTGCCAGCAGTTATAAGGCAGGGAAAGAGACCCAGTACTTC.

V gene TRBV4-3 combines with J gene TRBJ2-3; D assignment may be TRBD1 or TRBD2 (5 bases each). V shed 0 bases and J shed 2 bases, with 15 bases lying between them. The CDR3 spans 17 residues. CDR1 and CDR2 from the germline V gene are LGHNA and YSLEER. CDR3 nucleotides: TGCGCCAGCAGCCAAGATATAAGAGGGACCGCCACAGATACGCAGTATTTT. This sequence encodes CASSQDIRGTATDTQYF.

The J gene is TRBJ2-1, the V gene TRBV18; D might be TRBD2 (5 bases). V was clipped by 6 bases and J by 8 bases, with 8 bases between them. The CDR3 runs to 11 residues. Germline V CDR1 and CDR2: KGHSH, LQKENI. The CDR3, as DNA: TGTGCCAGCTCGAACGGGGATGAGCAGTTCTTC. As protein: CASSNGDEQFF.

V gene TRBV2 combines with J gene TRBJ1-2; TRBD1 matches 7 bases. This CDR3 has 12 amino acids. Germline V gene lookup returns CDR1 SNHLY and CDR2 FYNNEI. Trimming cost V 9 bases and J 6 bases; bases outside gene matches: 7. CDR3 nucleotide sequence: TGTGCCAGGGACAGGCCCGGGGATGGCTACACCTTC. This sequence encodes CARDRPGDGYTF. Full variable domain (missing parts from reference TRBV2 and TRBJ1-2): EPEVTQTPSHQVTQMGQEVILRCVPISNHLYFYWYRQILGQKVEFLVSFYNNEISEKSEIFDDQFSVERPDGSNFTLKIRSTKLEDSAMYFCARDRPGDGYTFGSGTRLTVV.

This chain uses TRBV6-1 with TRBJ2-7; D ambiguous. Trimming pared 5 bases from V and 6 bases from J, leaving 14 bases between. CDR3 length: 13 residues. Germline CDR1 reads MNHNS; CDR2 reads SASEGT. DNA for the CDR3: TGTGCCAGCAGTCCCTGGGGTGCCACCGAGCAGTACTTC. As protein: CASSPWGATEQYF.

The chain combines TRBV4-1 with TRBJ1-5; D gene uncertain. With 1 base removed from V and 0 bases from J, the gap between germline ends came to 10 bases. In germline, CDR1 is MGHRA, CDR2 YSYEKL. This CDR3 region has 16 residues. CDR3 nucleotide sequence: TGCGCCAGCAGCCAAGTAGCAATCAGTAGCAATCAGCCCCAGCATTTT. As protein: CASSQVAISSNQPQHF.

V usage is TRBV13 and J usage is TRBJ2-7; D ambiguous. Germline CDR1 is PRHDT and CDR2 is FYEKMQ (reference sequence). The length of the CDR3 is 15 residues. The germline V and J ends were trimmed by 3 bases and 0 bases, with 12 bases remaining between them. The CDR3 DNA reads as TGTGCCAGCAGCTTGAAGAGGATTAGCTCCTACGAGCAGTACTTC. Protein: CASSLKRISSYEQYF.

This clone is a singleton in its sample. CDR3 amino acids: CASSPPWPGGRETQYF. DNA of the CDR3: TGTGCCAGCAGTCCCCCTTGGCCGGGGGGGCGAGAGACCCAGTACTTC. This chain links TRBV27 with TRBJ2-5, with 8 bases that match TRBD2. Germline loops: CDR1 MNHEY, CDR2 SMNVEV (reference sequence). V gave up 5 bases and J gave up 4 bases; unmatched junction bases: 12. This CDR3 spans 16 amino acids.

This clone was recorded once. The chain combines TRBV5-4 with TRBJ2-7; D remains ambiguous. V was pared by 0 bases and J by 5 bases, with 6 bases between. The CDR3 has 12 residues. Germline loops: CDR1 SGHNT, CDR2 YYREEE (reference sequence). The CDR3 region has the DNA TGTGCCAGCAGCTTGGAGGTGGACGAGCAGTACTTC. Translation gives CASSLEVDEQYF.

The chain links TRBV10-1 to TRBJ2-7; TRBD2 agrees at 7 bases. The ends lost 3 bases at V and 3 bases at J; junction bases unmatched: 8. Per germline, CDR1 WNHNN and CDR2 SYGVQD (reference sequence). This CDR3 spans 15 amino acids. In nucleotides, the CDR3 is TGCGCCAGCAGTGAACTGCCTAGCGGATTCTACGAGCAGTACTTC. Its protein product is CASSELPSGFYEQYF.

The chain has TRBV27 and TRBJ2-1, with 10 positions matching TRBD2. The CDR3 loop spans 15 amino acids. Germline CDR1 is MNHEY and CDR2 is SMNVEV (reference sequence). V was pared by 4 bases and J by 6 bases, with 6 bases of the junction left unmatched. CDR3 in amino acids: CASSSASGSGNEQFF. The CDR3 coding sequence is TGTGCCAGCAGTTCCGCTAGCGGGAGCGGCAATGAGCAGTTCTTC.

The chain uses TRBV4-1 and TRBJ2-3; D is unresolved. Looked up from germline, CDR1 is MGHRA and CDR2 is YSYEKL. V lost 0 bases, J lost 4 bases, and 14 bases lay in between. The CDR3 is made up of 16 amino acids. The CDR3 is CASSQDSSLGADTQYF. The CDR3 DNA reads as TGCGCCAGCAGCCAAGATAGTTCACTGGGTGCAGATACGCAGTATTTT.

The chain employs TRBV7-9 and TRBJ1-1, with D unresolved. Germline V gives CDR1 SEHNR, CDR2 FQNEAQ (reference sequence). Trimming cost V 5 bases and J 1 base, with 5 bases left between them. This CDR3 comprises 12 residues. As DNA, the CDR3 is TGTGCCAGCAGCAAAACGAACACTGAAGCTTTCTTT. Amino acids: CASSKTNTEAFF. The full variable domain, with the rest looked up from reference TRBV7-9 and TRBJ1-1, is DTGVSQNPRHKITKRGQNVTFRCDPISEHNRLYWYRQTLGQGPEFLTYFQNEAQLEKSRLLSDRFSAERPKGSFSTLEIQRTEQGDSAMYLCASSKTNTEAFFGQGTRLTVV.

The chain couples TRBV5-1 to TRBJ2-7, with D unresolved. CDR1 is SGHRS and CDR2 is YFSETQ in the germline V gene. V was shortened by 3 bases and J by 2 bases, with 9 bases between the two germline ends. This CDR3 contains 13 residues. CDR3: CASSSTRTYEQYF. The CDR3, as DNA: TGCGCCAGCAGCTCGACAAGAACCTACGAGCAGTACTTC.

The V and J genes are TRBV21-1 and TRBJ1-6. TRBV21-1 is a documented pseudogene. This CDR3 region has 19 residues. The DNA for the CDR3 is TGTGCCAGCAGCAAAGCGGGGGTCTGTGGGGCCGGGGATAATTCACCCCTCCACTTT. It is translated as CASSKAGVCGAGDNSPLHF.